Shown below are 12 T cell receptor beta chains from a single sample sequenced in a study of siplizumab effects on memory and regulatory T cells (dated by TCRdb to about 2019). Library preparation employed the immunoSEQ multiplex PCR assay. TCRdb limited this immuneACCESS table to in-frame rearrangements with V and J called. A share of clones is missing; checked studies link under half to unresolved V genes, and the rest is unexplained. This sample holds roughly 100,000 clones; 92% were observed only once. In total, the top ten clones hold about 1.1% of the sample. The sample was CD4+ T cells sorted from blood. All receptors come from a human donor in good health.

The genes are TRBV6-5 and TRBJ2-2, with a tentative D call TRBD2 (5 bases). This CDR3 is built from 13 residues. Germline-derived CDR1 and CDR2 are MNHEY and SVGAGI. The V gene lost 5 bases and the J gene lost 6 bases, with 10 bases spanning the gap. The CDR3 is CASSGSYSGELFF. In DNA form, the CDR3 reads TGTGCCAGCAGTGGGAGTTACTCCGGGGAGCTGTTTTTT.

The chain joins TRBV18 to TRBJ1-4; D perhaps matches TRBD1 (6 bases). The V end lost 5 bases, the J end lost 3 bases, and 13 bases lay between the germline ends. From germline, CDR1 is KGHSH and CDR2 LQKENI. The length of the CDR3 is 15 residues. As DNA, the CDR3 is TGTGCCAGCTCAGCCGGCAGGGGATCTAATGAAAAACTGTTTTTT. It translates to CASSAGRGSNEKLFF. Combining the CDR3 with reference TRBV18 and TRBJ1-4 gives the whole variable domain NAGVMQNPRHLVRRRGQEARLRCSPMKGHSHVYWYRQLPEEGLKFMVYLQKENIIDESGMPKERFSAEFPKEGPSILRIQQVVRGDSAAYFCASSAGRGSNEKLFFGSGTQLSVL.

This chain links TRBV30 with TRBJ1-3; possible D gene TRBD1, 6 bases. Trimming shortened V by 0 bases and J by 2 bases, and 11 bases separated the two germline ends. This CDR3 contains 15 residues. Germline assignment: CDR1 GTSNPN and CDR2 SVGIG (reference sequence). CDR3 in DNA: TGTGCCTGGAGTGTGAAGGGGGGGACTGGAAACACCATATATTTT. Protein sequence: CAWSVKGGTGNTIYF.

V usage is TRBV7-9 and J usage is TRBJ1-2; a possible D gene is TRBD1 (6 bases). Germline loops: CDR1 SEHNR, CDR2 FQNEAQ (reference sequence). Trimming removed 2 bases at V and 10 bases at J, with 14 bases between. CDR3 size: 13 residues. As DNA, the CDR3 is TGTGCCAGCAGCTTACGAGGGGGAGATGACTACACCTTC. Its protein is CASSLRGGDDYTF. Supplemented by reference TRBV7-9 and TRBJ1-2, the full variable domain reads DTGVSQNPRHKITKRGQNVTFRCDPISEHNRLYWYRQTLGQGPEFLTYFQNEAQLEKSRLLSDRFSAERPKGSFSTLEIQRTEQGDSAMYLCASSLRGGDDYTFGSGTRLTVV.

The rearrangement uses TRBV20-1 and TRBJ1-1; D remains unclear. The CDR3 is made up of 10 amino acids. Germline V gene lookup returns CDR1 DFQATT and CDR2 SNEGSKA (reference sequence). CDR3 loop: CSVGSWRAFF. The DNA for the CDR3 is TGCAGCGTGGGAAGTTGGAGAGCTTTCTTT.

J is TRBJ2-1 and V is TRBV5-1; 8 bases align to TRBD2. V lost 4 bases to trimming and J lost 1 base; unmatched junction nucleotides: 1. Germline CDR1 is SGHRS and CDR2 is YFSETQ. The CDR3 contains 14 residues. CDR3 DNA: TGCGCCAGCAGCCAGCGGGGGTCCTACAATGAGCAGTTCTTC. This translates into CASSQRGSYNEQFF.

This sequence joins TRBV2 and TRBJ1-4, with a weak D call TRBD1 (5 bases). The CDR3 totals 14 residues. Trimming pared 6 bases from V and 4 bases from J, leaving 12 bases between. The germline CDR1 and CDR2 sequences are SNHLY and FYNNEI. CDR3 in amino acids: CASRGTENNEKLFF. The DNA for the CDR3 is TGTGCCAGCAGGGGGACGGAGAATAATGAAAAACTGTTTTTT. Full variable domain (missing parts from reference TRBV2 and TRBJ1-4): EPEVTQTPSHQVTQMGQEVILRCVPISNHLYFYWYRQILGQKVEFLVSFYNNEISEKSEIFDDQFSVERPDGSNFTLKIRSTKLEDSAMYFCASRGTENNEKLFFGSGTQLSVL.

The chain recombines TRBV19 with TRBJ1-5; D is perhaps TRBD1 (6 bases). Germline lookup yields CDR1 LNHDA and CDR2 SQIVND (reference sequence). The CDR3 sequence is 15 residues long. Trimming removed 5 bases from V and 4 bases from J, with 15 bases in between. This chain's CDR3 is CASSRSQGHNQPQHF. The CDR3 DNA sequence: TGTGCCAGTAGTCGGTCCCAGGGACATAATCAGCCCCAGCATTTT.

The genes are TRBV4-2 and TRBJ1-5; 10 nucleotides line up with TRBD1. In germline, CDR1 is LGHNA, CDR2 YNFKEQ. The junction had 7 bases not matched to a gene; V was cut back by 3 bases and J by 5 bases. This CDR3 has 16 residues. For the CDR3, the DNA is TGTGCCAGCAGCCACCCCGGGACAGGGGTCGATCAGCCCCAGCATTTT. Protein: CASSHPGTGVDQPQHF.

This sequence joins TRBV30 and TRBJ2-1; TRBD1 might be the D (6 bases). CDR1 is GTSNPN, CDR2 SVGIG, per germline (reference sequence). V lost 5 bases to trimming and J lost 7 bases, with 18 bases between them. CDR3 length: 14 amino acids. In DNA form, the CDR3 reads TGTGCCTGGCGGCAGGGGTTAGAGGTGAATGAGCAGTTCTTC. Translation gives CAWRQGLEVNEQFF.

The chain recombines TRBV28 with TRBJ1-1; TRBD1 matches at 9 bases. The germline V gene has CDR1 MDHEN and CDR2 SYDVKM. With V trimmed by 4 bases and J by 1 base, 10 bases remained unmatched. The length of the CDR3 is 17 residues. The chain's CDR3 is CASSSPGQGLENTEAFF. CDR3 bases: TGTGCCAGCAGTTCCCCGGGACAGGGTCTAGAGAACACTGAAGCTTTCTTT.

V is TRBV29-1 and J is TRBJ2-4; D may match TRBD1 or TRBD2 (6 bases each). Germline loops: CDR1 SQVTM, CDR2 ANQGSEA. The CDR3 is made up of 10 amino acids. V gave up 1 base and J gave up 13 bases, with 8 bases separating them. CDR3 amino acids: CSVEAGAQYF. The CDR3 DNA is TGCAGCGTTGAAGCGGGGGCGCAGTACTTC.